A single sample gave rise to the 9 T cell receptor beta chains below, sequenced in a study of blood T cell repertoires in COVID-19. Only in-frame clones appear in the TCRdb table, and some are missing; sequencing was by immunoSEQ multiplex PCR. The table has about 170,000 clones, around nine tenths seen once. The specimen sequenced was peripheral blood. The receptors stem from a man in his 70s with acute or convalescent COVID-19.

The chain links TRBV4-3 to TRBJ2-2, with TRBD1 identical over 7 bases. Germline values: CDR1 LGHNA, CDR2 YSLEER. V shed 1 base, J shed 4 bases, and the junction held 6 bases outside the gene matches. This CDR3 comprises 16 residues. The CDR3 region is CASSQALAGGTGELFF. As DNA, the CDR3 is TGCGCCAGCAGCCAAGCATTGGCAGGGGGCACCGGGGAGCTGTTTTTT.

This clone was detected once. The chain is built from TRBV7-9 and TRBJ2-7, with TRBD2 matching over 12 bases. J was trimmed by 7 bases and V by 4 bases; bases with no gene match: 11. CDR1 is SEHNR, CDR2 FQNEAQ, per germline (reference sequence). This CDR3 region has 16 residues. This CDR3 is CASSSRSSGGAAEQYF. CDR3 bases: TGTGCCAGCAGCTCCCGGTCTAGCGGGGGGGCCGCGGAGCAGTACTTC. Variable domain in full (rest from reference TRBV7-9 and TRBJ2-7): DTGVSQNPRHKITKRGQNVTFRCDPISEHNRLYWYRQTLGQGPEFLTYFQNEAQLEKSRLLSDRFSAERPKGSFSTLEIQRTEQGDSAMYLCASSSRSSGGAAEQYFGPGTRLTVT.

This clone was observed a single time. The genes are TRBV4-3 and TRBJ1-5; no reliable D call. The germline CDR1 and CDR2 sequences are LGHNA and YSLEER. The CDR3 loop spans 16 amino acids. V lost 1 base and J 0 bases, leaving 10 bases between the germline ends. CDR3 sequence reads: CASSQGPVNSNQPQHF. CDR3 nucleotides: TGCGCCAGCAGCCAAGGGCCCGTCAATAGCAATCAGCCCCAGCATTTT.

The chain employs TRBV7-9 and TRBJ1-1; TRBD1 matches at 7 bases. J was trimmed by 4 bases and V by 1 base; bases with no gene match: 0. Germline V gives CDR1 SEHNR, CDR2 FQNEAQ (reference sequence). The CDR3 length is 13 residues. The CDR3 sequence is CASSLGDSTEAFF. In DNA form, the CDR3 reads TGTGCCAGCAGCTTAGGGGACAGCACTGAAGCTTTCTTT.

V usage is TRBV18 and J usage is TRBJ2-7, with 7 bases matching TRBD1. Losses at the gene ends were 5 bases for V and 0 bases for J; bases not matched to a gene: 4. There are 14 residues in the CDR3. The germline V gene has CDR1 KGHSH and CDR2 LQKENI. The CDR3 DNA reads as TGTGCCAGCTCAAGGGACAGCCGCTCCTACGAGCAGTACTTC. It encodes CASSRDSRSYEQYF.

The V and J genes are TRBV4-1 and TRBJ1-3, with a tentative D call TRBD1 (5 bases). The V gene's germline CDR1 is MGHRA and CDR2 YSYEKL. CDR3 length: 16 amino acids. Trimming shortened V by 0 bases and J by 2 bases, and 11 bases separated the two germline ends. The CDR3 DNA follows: TGCGCCAGCAGCCAAGAAGTGGGGCTGGCTGGAAACACCATATATTTT. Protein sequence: CASSQEVGLAGNTIYF.

The CDR3 DNA is TGTGCCAGCCGCGACAGGGGTACTGGAAACACCATATATTTT. Its translation is CASRDRGTGNTIYF. The gene calls are TRBV25-1 and TRBJ1-3; 8 nucleotides agree with TRBD1. Germline V gene data show CDR1 as MGHDK and CDR2 as SYGVNS. V lost 8 bases, J lost 2 bases, and 5 bases stayed unmatched. There are 14 residues in the CDR3.

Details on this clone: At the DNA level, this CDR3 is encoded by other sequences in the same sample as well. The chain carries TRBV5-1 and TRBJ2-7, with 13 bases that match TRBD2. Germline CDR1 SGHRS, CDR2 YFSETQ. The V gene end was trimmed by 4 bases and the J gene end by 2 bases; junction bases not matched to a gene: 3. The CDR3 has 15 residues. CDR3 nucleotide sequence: TGCGCCAGCAGCCTAGGACTAGCGGGAGCCTACGAGCAGTACTTC. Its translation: CASSLGLAGAYEQYF.

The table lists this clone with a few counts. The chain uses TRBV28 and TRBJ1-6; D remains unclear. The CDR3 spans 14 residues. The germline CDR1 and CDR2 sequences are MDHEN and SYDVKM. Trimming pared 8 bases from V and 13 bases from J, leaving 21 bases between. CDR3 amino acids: CASCLTRTWAPLHF. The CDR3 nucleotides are TGTGCCAGCTGCTTAACCCGAACGTGGGCCCCCCTCCACTTT.